Below, 29 T cell receptor beta chains from the same sample are listed, as sequenced in a study of Ad26.COV2.S vaccination and SARS-CoV-2 variants. Sequenced by immunoSEQ multiplex PCR; TCRdb stores in-frame clones only, minus some. The table has 380,000 or so clones, 70% to 90% seen once. The treatment denotes: around 19 received Ad26.COV2.S at low or high dose, single or two shots; about 5 received placebo; per-sample allocation not given. Collection of samples fell on day 63 after the first vaccine or placebo injection. Here the sequenced sample was peripheral blood, taken in a trial of Ad26.COV2.S vaccine versus placebo. All receptors derive from a person aged 18 to 65 who received the Ad26.COV2.S COVID-19 vaccine or a placebo.

The chain recombines TRBV7-9 with TRBJ2-1, with D maybe TRBD2 (7 bases). CDR1 and CDR2 from the germline V gene are SEHNR and FQNEAQ (reference sequence). The CDR3 totals 12 residues. V was clipped by 10 bases and J by 14 bases, with 21 bases between them. The CDR3 sequence: CATEGGGLRKFF. The CDR3 DNA reads as TGTGCCACCGAGGGGGGAGGGCTCCGTAAGTTCTTC.

This sequence joins TRBV7-9 and TRBJ2-6; D is undetermined. The CDR3 extends over 16 amino acids. V gave up 5 bases and J gave up 1 base, with 12 bases separating them. Germline V CDR1 and CDR2: SEHNR, FQNEAQ (reference sequence). Here the CDR3 reads CASSSLPGSGANVLTF. CDR3 DNA sequence: TGTGCCAGCAGCAGCCTCCCCGGTTCTGGGGCCAACGTCCTGACTTTC.

The chain has TRBV6-2 or TRBV6-3 and TRBJ1-5; D not certain. This CDR3 is built from 12 residues. Deletions cut 2 bases from V and 5 bases from J, with 4 bases between. The V gene's germline CDR1 is MNHEY and CDR2 SVGEGT. CDR3 loop: CASSYRDQPQHF. CDR3 DNA sequence: TGTGCCAGCAGTTACAGGGATCAGCCCCAGCATTTT.

The chain uses TRBV7-2 and TRBJ2-5; TRBD2 agrees at 13 bases. Germline-derived CDR1 and CDR2 are SGHTA and FQGNSA. This CDR3 contains 19 residues. V shed 1 base and J 3 bases; nucleotides not matched to a gene: 11. The CDR3 sequence: CASSLVGGTSGALKETQYF. The CDR3 DNA reads as TGTGCCAGCAGCTTAGTGGGGGGGACTAGCGGGGCCCTAAAAGAGACCCAGTACTTC. The variable domain in full, completed from reference TRBV7-2 and TRBJ2-5, reads GAGVSQSPSNKVTEKGKDVELRCDPISGHTALYWYRQSLGQGLEFLIYFQGNSAPDKSGLPSDRFSAERTGGSVSTLTIQRTQQEDSAVYLCASSLVGGTSGALKETQYFGPGTRLLVL.

This chain links TRBV27 with TRBJ2-5; D is uncertain. Germline V lookup: CDR1 MNHEY, CDR2 SMNVEV (reference sequence). The CDR3 covers 12 residues. V lost 8 bases and J 3 bases, leaving 10 bases between the germline ends. The CDR3 coding sequence is TGTGCCAGCCGCGACTGGGAAGAGACCCAGTACTTC. Translated, it gives CASRDWEETQYF.

This sequence joins TRBV5-1 and TRBJ1-5; a weak D match, TRBD1 (6 bases). Germline values: CDR1 SGHRS, CDR2 YFSETQ. Trimming took 0 bases from V and 7 from J, leaving 8 bases between them. This CDR3 spans 13 amino acids. CDR3 residues: CASSLGGQQPQHF. CDR3 DNA: TGCGCCAGCAGCTTGGGGGGACAACAGCCCCAGCATTTT.

The V gene is TRBV13, the J gene TRBJ1-2; 10 nucleotides match TRBD1. Trimming removed 3 bases from V and 1 base from J; junction bases left unmatched: 8. Germline CDR1 PRHDT, CDR2 FYEKMQ (reference sequence). This CDR3 has 17 amino acids. The CDR3 loop is CASSFGQGVTINYGYTF. DNA for the CDR3: TGTGCCAGCAGCTTTGGACAGGGGGTGACTATTAACTATGGCTACACCTTC. Full variable domain (outside the CDR3, taken from reference TRBV13 and TRBJ1-2): AAGVIQSPRHLIKEKRETATLKCYPIPRHDTVYWYQQGPGQDPQFLISFYEKMQSDKGSIPDRFSAQQFSDYHSELNMSSLELGDSALYFCASSFGQGVTINYGYTFGSGTRLTVV.

This chain links TRBV5-4 with TRBJ2-3; D might be TRBD1 or TRBD2, each matching 5 bases. V dropped 0 bases and J dropped 2 bases, with 10 bases sitting between them. Germline CDR1 and CDR2: SGHNT and YYREEE (reference sequence). The CDR3 has 15 amino acids. The CDR3 is CASSLVGEVTDTQYF. CDR3 nucleotides: TGTGCCAGCAGCTTGGTGGGGGAAGTCACAGATACGCAGTATTTT.

The chain joins TRBV20-1 to TRBJ2-7, with TRBD2 as a possible D gene (7 bases). Per germline, CDR1 DFQATT and CDR2 SNEGSKA (reference sequence). The CDR3 has 15 amino acids. V gave up 3 bases and J gave up 0 bases, with 15 bases separating them. CDR3 region: CSASGNREGSYEQYF. The CDR3 DNA sequence: TGCAGTGCTAGTGGGAACAGGGAGGGCTCCTACGAGCAGTACTTC.

The chain is built from TRBV2 and TRBJ2-3; 9 bases fit TRBD2. Germline V gene sequence: CDR1 SNHLY, CDR2 FYNNEI. V was clipped by 7 bases and J by 5 bases; unmatched bases: 13. The CDR3 extends over 16 amino acids. CDR3 DNA: TGTGCCAGCATTTCTAGCGGGGCTGCACGGGTAGATACGCAGTATTTT. Its translation is CASISSGAARVDTQYF. Variable domain in full (rest from reference TRBV2 and TRBJ2-3): EPEVTQTPSHQVTQMGQEVILRCVPISNHLYFYWYRQILGQKVEFLVSFYNNEISEKSEIFDDQFSVERPDGSNFTLKIRSTKLEDSAMYFCASISSGAARVDTQYFGPGTRLTVL.

The J gene is TRBJ2-7, the V gene TRBV4-3; the D gene is possibly TRBD1 (7 bases). The CDR3 has 15 amino acids. In germline, CDR1 is LGHNA, CDR2 YSLEER. The V and J ends lost 5 bases and 10 bases respectively, with 24 bases between them. In nucleotides, the CDR3 is TGCGCCAGCAGCGTTCAGGGGGGTGGGGCGATGGAACAGTACTTC. Protein: CASSVQGGGAMEQYF.

The chain recombines TRBV3-1 (or the pseudogene TRBV3-2) with TRBJ2-7; 8 bases are shared with TRBD1. The V and J ends lost 10 bases and 2 bases, in that order; junction bases with no gene match: 19. The CDR3 totals 17 residues. Looked up from germline, CDR1 is LGHDT and CDR2 is YNNKEL (reference sequence). CDR3 coding DNA: TGTGCCACAGGGGGCTCGTCCAGGGGGCGTTCGGCCTACGAGCAGTACTTC. Protein sequence: CATGGSSRGRSAYEQYF.

This clone was recorded once. The J gene is TRBJ1-1, the V gene TRBV28, with 12 bases fitting TRBD1. V lost 5 bases, J lost 1 base, and 8 bases stayed unmatched. From germline, CDR1 is MDHEN and CDR2 SYDVKM. The CDR3 consists of 17 residues. The CDR3 loop is CASSATGTGGWNTEAFF. CDR3 bases: TGTGCCAGCAGTGCAACCGGGACAGGGGGCTGGAACACTGAAGCTTTCTTT.

The CDR3 loop reads CASSLGWSLGADTQYF. The CDR3 bases are TGTGCCAGCAGCTTAGGGTGGTCGCTCGGCGCAGATACGCAGTATTTT. This chain links TRBV7-2 with TRBJ2-3; D is ambiguous. The V end lost 1 base, the J end lost 4 bases, and 15 bases lay between the germline ends. Germline CDR1 reads SGHTA; CDR2 reads FQGNSA. This CDR3 is 16 amino acids long.

The chain recombines TRBV5-4 with TRBJ1-6; tentative D call: TRBD1 (6 bases). This CDR3 contains 17 residues. From germline, CDR1 is SGHNT and CDR2 YYREEE (reference sequence). V was clipped by 4 bases and J by 0 bases, with 14 bases between them. The CDR3 nucleotides are TGTGCCAGCAGCCGGGACACCCTGAGCTCCTATAATTCACCCCTCCACTTT. Protein product: CASSRDTLSSYNSPLHF.

This clone has a handful of counts. This chain uses TRBV4-2 with TRBJ1-2; D is uncertain. The V end was cut by 1 base, the J end by 0 bases, with 12 bases between. The CDR3 extends over 16 amino acids. Per germline, CDR1 LGHNA and CDR2 YNFKEQ. CDR3 nucleotides: TGTGCCAGCAGCCAAGCCGCCCTAAGTGCTAACTATGGCTACACCTTC. As protein: CASSQAALSANYGYTF.

As concerns this clone: A junction boundary mismatches the germline segment, possibly from a read error. The chain joins TRBV19 to TRBJ2-3; D call uncertain. CDR1 is LNHDA and CDR2 is SQIVND in the germline V gene (reference sequence). The CDR3 sequence is 13 residues long. Here the CDR3 reads CASSIVPRDTQYF. In nucleotides, the CDR3 is TGTGCCAGTAGCATAGTACCCCGGGATACGCAGTATTTT.

This chain uses TRBV9 with TRBJ2-1; 9 nucleotides line up with TRBD2. The trim removed 3 bases at V and 6 bases at J, leaving 7 bases unmatched. The V gene's germline CDR1 is SGDLS and CDR2 YYNGEE. The CDR3 is made up of 15 amino acids. Here the CDR3 reads CASSDGAGGPNEQFF. CDR3 bases: TGTGCCAGCAGCGATGGGGCGGGGGGGCCCAATGAGCAGTTCTTC.

This sequence joins TRBV6-1 and TRBJ1-5; no firm D call. Trimming removed 4 bases at V and 0 bases at J, with 22 bases between. This CDR3 is built from 19 residues. From germline, CDR1 is MNHNS and CDR2 SASEGT. CDR3 coding DNA: TGTGCCAGCAGTGGAGTGTCCAGACTACCTCTTAATAGCAATCAGCCCCAGCATTTT. Its translation is CASSGVSRLPLNSNQPQHF.

This clone is a singleton in its sample. The rearrangement links TRBV6-6 to TRBJ2-5; TRBD1 might be the D (5 bases). Germline V gene lookup returns CDR1 MNHNY and CDR2 SVGAGI (reference sequence). Trimming stripped 7 bases from V and 3 bases from J, with 12 bases between. This CDR3 region has 13 residues. The CDR3 DNA sequence: TGTGCCAGCAACAGGTTAGGGGAAGAGACCCAGTACTTC. It translates to CASNRLGEETQYF.

This chain joins TRBV19 and TRBJ2-6, with a tentative D call TRBD1 (7 bases). Trimming took off 5 bases at V and 4 bases at J, with 18 bases between the two ends. Per the germline V gene, CDR1 is LNHDA and CDR2 is SQIVND (reference sequence). The CDR3 contains 17 residues. As DNA, the CDR3 is TGTGCCAGTAGTCGGGAGAAGGGGGCGAAAGGGGCCAACGTCCTGACTTTC. Translating gives CASSREKGAKGANVLTF.

The V gene is TRBV11-3, the J gene TRBJ2-5; D is tentatively TRBD1 or TRBD2 (6 bases each). In germline, CDR1 is SGHNT, CDR2 YENEEA. This CDR3 contains 17 residues. Trimming pared 4 bases from V and 5 bases from J, leaving 23 bases between. The CDR3 region has the DNA TGTGCCAGCAGCTCCGACAGGACGGGGGAAAGGGGGGAGACCCAGTACTTC. This gives the protein CASSSDRTGERGETQYF.

This clone came up once. The genes are TRBV28 and TRBJ2-7; 7 positions match TRBD1. With 5 bases clipped from V and 10 bases from J, the junction kept 11 bases outside the gene matches. The CDR3 has 13 amino acids. Germline loops: CDR1 MDHEN, CDR2 SYDVKM. The CDR3 protein is CASSTTGTASQYF. The CDR3 coding sequence is TGTGCCAGCAGTACCACCGGGACAGCCTCACAGTACTTC.

The chain joins TRBV10-2 to TRBJ2-7; D possibly uses TRBD1 or TRBD2 (6 bases each). Per the germline V gene, CDR1 is WSHSY and CDR2 is SAAADI. CDR3 length equals 13 residues. With 9 bases removed from V and 0 bases from J, the gap between germline ends came to 12 bases. The CDR3 spells CASKGGYSYEQYF. In DNA, the CDR3 is TGCGCCAGTAAGGGGGGCTACTCCTACGAGCAGTACTTC.

V gene TRBV5-1 combines with J gene TRBJ2-7, with D unclear. The CDR3 extends over 13 amino acids. Trimming removed 4 bases from V and 4 bases from J, with 12 bases in between. CDR1 is SGHRS, CDR2 YFSETQ, per germline. The CDR3 sequence: CASSPGSIYEQYF. In nucleotides, the CDR3 is TGCGCCAGCAGCCCGGGCTCTATTTACGAGCAGTACTTC.

The chain joins TRBV4-2 to TRBJ2-5; TRBD2 agrees at 12 bases. With V trimmed by 2 bases and J by 5 bases, 9 bases remained unmatched. The germline gives CDR1 LGHNA, CDR2 YNFKEQ. CDR3 length: 17 residues. CDR3 coding DNA: TGTGCCAGCAGCCAATTATCGCTAGCGGGAGGGGCGGAGACCCAGTACTTC. Amino acid sequence: CASSQLSLAGGAETQYF.

The chain couples TRBV18 to TRBJ2-2, with D unclear. CDR1 KGHSH and CDR2 LQKENI come from the germline V gene. The CDR3 contains 12 residues. V was shortened by 4 bases and J by 6 bases, with 6 bases between the two germline ends. This CDR3 reads CASSRGAGELFF. For the CDR3, the DNA is TGTGCCAGCTCACGCGGCGCCGGGGAGCTGTTTTTT.

This clone was found a few times. J is TRBJ2-1 and V is TRBV11-3; D uncertain. Trimming left V 8 bases short and J 3 bases short, with 20 bases between. The length of the CDR3 is 16 residues. Per germline, CDR1 SGHNT and CDR2 YENEEA. This CDR3 is CASAELRASYYNEQFF. The CDR3 region has the DNA TGTGCCAGCGCCGAACTCCGGGCGTCTTACTACAATGAGCAGTTCTTC.

V gene TRBV6-6 combines with J gene TRBJ1-1; D perhaps matches TRBD1 (6 bases). Germline V CDR1 and CDR2: MNHNY, SVGAGI (reference sequence). Trimming stripped 6 bases from V and 5 bases from J, with 19 bases between. The CDR3 consists of 15 residues. This CDR3 reads CASSLQGRGFTEAFF. The CDR3 nucleotides are TGTGCCAGCAGCCTACAGGGCCGGGGGTTTACTGAAGCTTTCTTT.